This note documents a single T cell receptor (beta chain) sequence. The antigen is not known. The data derive from a study of blood T cells in healthy people across ages. Overall study results and limits: Unsorted PBMC input precluded a conclusive naive versus antigen-experienced comparison.

The ends were cut back, 1 base at V and 8 bases at J, with 11 bases in the middle. The CDR3 sequence is 13 residues long. Per germline, CDR1 SGHTA and CDR2 FQGNSA. The use of a sample-barcoded 5' primer and a J-beta primer mix characterized a second PCR of about 6 to 11 cycles. A template-switch adaptor with 12 random nucleotides tagged each cDNA molecule. In TCRdb, the 5' RACE reads were re-called with MiXCR into one record per CDR3 protein. This sample has fewer than 600,000 distinct CDR3 sequences, with about 25% found just once. The same data also contributed to another study, on T cells of mothers and their children.

The chain couples TRBV7-2 to TRBJ2-5; D is ambiguous. The sample comprised blood. The TCR sequence derives from a boy aged 2 to 9 in good health. CDR3 DNA: TGTGCCAGCAGCTTAGGGGTCTTGGAAACCCAGTACTTC. This codes for CASSLGVLETQYF.